The entry below gives a single T cell receptor beta chain sequence along with its context. Germline V gene lookup returns CDR1 LNHDA and CDR2 SQIVND (reference sequence). The CDR3 has 13 amino acids. Trimming cost V 7 bases and J 2 bases, with 8 bases left between them. Using immunoSEQ multiplex PCR, the repertoire was profiled, and TCRdb retains in-frame clones only, with some absent. Of 72,000 or so clones listed, around 88% are singletons. The data were taken from a study of OX40 agonist ivuxolimab in advanced cancers. Study summary: Ivuxolimab was delivered to patients intravenously every 2 weeks at doses spanning 0.01 to 10 mg/kg.

V and J are TRBV19 and TRBJ2-2; D is undetermined. Source: CD4+ or CD8+ T cells sorted from blood, taken in a trial of the OX40 agonist ivuxolimab. The sequence was obtained from an adult with an advanced solid tumor such as melanoma, head and neck, liver or kidney cancer. CDR3 residues: CASIQPNTGELFF. CDR3 nucleotide sequence: TGTGCCAGTATTCAGCCCAACACCGGGGAGCTGTTTTTT.